The present entry profiles one T cell receptor (beta chain) with its context. The clone's antigen remains unknown. No base-level quality is on record; no much larger clone is a single base apart. The donors were around 39 Caucasian individuals from Russia, aged roughly 6 to 90 years, who were systemically healthy. About 10 milliliters of peripheral blood were drawn from each donor into EDTA-treated Vacutainer tubes. Ficoll-Paque density-gradient centrifugation was used to isolate PBMCs, with at least 6.5 million per sample. Total RNA was extracted from PBMCs with Trizol reagent, with at least 5.5 micrograms obtained per sample. For every donor, an aliquot of PBMCs went through flow cytometry to measure the percentages of naive CD45RAhigh/CD27high T cells. The sample belongs to a study of blood T cells in healthy people across ages (dated by TCRdb to about 2015). About the investigation overall: In model experiments, template switching captured roughly one uniquely barcoded TCR beta cDNA molecule for every two T cells. Age-related changes in TCR beta repertoire diversity were measured in the study by deep sequencing normalized with unique cDNA molecular identifiers. The donors were split into four age groups: young (average approximately 16 years), middle-aged (about 40), aged (approximately 60) and long-lived (roughly 86). To avoid experimental bias, donors of different ages were spread randomly across the sequencing lanes. Using the same blood draw, the study looked at two additional independent replicas of 1 million unique cDNA reads for two donors, one aged 18 to 30 and the other aged 80 or older.

Study-level results and caveats: Compared with the aged group, the long-lived group had more naive CD4+ T cells, fewer expanded clones and increased TCR diversity, suggesting age selection. As age increased, observed TCR beta diversity per million T cells dropped in a roughly linear way, and a significant reduction was already evident by age about 40. Estimates of total diversity from one million sequenced T cells were regarded as lower bounds and underestimates. The percentage of naive T cells measured by flow cytometry correlated strongly with observed TCR beta diversity. The CMV infection status of donors was not known, potentially confounding age-related changes in expanded clonotypes. Bulk unsorted PBMC profiling prevented conclusive comparison of naive and antigen-experienced compartments.

The library was prepared using 5' RACE. For sequencing, an Illumina HiSeq 2500 was employed. The second PCR ran for about 7 to 11 cycles and used a J-beta primer mix along with a sample-barcoded 5' primer. A template-switch 5' adaptor carrying 12 random nucleotides introduced a unique molecular identifier onto each TCR beta cDNA molecule. Each sample yielded at least 2.5 million CDR3-containing paired-end reads. The Mint cDNA synthesis kit, primed by a TRBC-specific oligonucleotide, was used to synthesize first-strand cDNA from all RNA. All cDNA was treated with uracil-DNA glycosylase and then went through a first 18-cycle PCR with the universal primers M1SS and BC2_uni_R. On the authors' methods: Normalization of each sample was performed by random selection of 1 million high-quality reads, each carrying a distinct molecular identifier. Reads with shared molecular identifiers were discarded instead of being binned into consensus sequences. MiTCR, with a Q25 quality threshold and the strictest error-elimination algorithm, was used for CDR3 identification, clonotype clustering and error correction. A nonparametric unseen species model with Euler transformation was used to estimate a lower bound on total TCR beta diversity. In-frame beta chains were kept once TCRdb had trimmed the public reads at Q25 with fastp and called clones with MiXCR. For every CDR3 protein sequence, its rows merge into one entry that carries the most common genes and DNA. TCRdb's processing, not the study's, gives the V and J calls here. The table for this sample lists about 730,000 distinct CDR3 sequences; about 42% of them were counted only once. Roughly 20% of the sample is taken by the ten largest.

Sequencing was carried out using blood. The receptor was isolated from a woman aged 60-75 years in good health.

At the DNA level, the sequence is TGCGCCAGCAGCCCCCGGGACACTACTAACTATGGCTACACCTTC. This is translated as CASSPRDTTNYGYTF. The chain is made from TRBV4-3 and TRBJ1-2; the D gene is perhaps TRBD1, from 6 matching bases. CDR1 and CDR2, looked up from the germline V gene, are LGHNA and YSLEER. The CDR3 numbers 15 residues from cysteine through phenylalanine. Of the read, only the CDR3 DNA is kept; its 45 bases are in frame from base 1. The junction shows trimming of 4 bases on V and 0 bases on J, plus 12 bases between the germline ends.